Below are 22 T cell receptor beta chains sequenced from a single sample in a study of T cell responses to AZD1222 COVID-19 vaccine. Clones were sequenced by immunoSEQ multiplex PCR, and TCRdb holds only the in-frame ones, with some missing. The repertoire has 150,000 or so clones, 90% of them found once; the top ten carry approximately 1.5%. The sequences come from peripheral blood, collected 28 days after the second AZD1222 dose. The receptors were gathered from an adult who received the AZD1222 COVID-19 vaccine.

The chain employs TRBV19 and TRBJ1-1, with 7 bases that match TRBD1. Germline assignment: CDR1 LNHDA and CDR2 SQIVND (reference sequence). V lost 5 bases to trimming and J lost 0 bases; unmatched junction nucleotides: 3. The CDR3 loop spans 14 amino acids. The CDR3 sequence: CASSEGQLNTEAFF. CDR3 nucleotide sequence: TGTGCCAGTAGTGAGGGACAGTTGAACACTGAAGCTTTCTTT.

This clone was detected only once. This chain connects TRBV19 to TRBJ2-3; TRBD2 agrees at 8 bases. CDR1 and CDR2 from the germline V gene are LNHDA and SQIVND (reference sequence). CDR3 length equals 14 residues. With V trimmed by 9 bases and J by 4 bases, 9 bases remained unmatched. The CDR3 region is CASGTRKDSDTQYF. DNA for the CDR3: TGTGCCAGCGGGACTAGAAAAGATTCAGATACGCAGTATTTT.

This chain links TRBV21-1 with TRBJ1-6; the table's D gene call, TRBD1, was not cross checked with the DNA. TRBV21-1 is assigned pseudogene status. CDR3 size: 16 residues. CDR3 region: CASSLRRQGKNSPLHF. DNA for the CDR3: TGTGCCAGCAGCTTACGAAGACAGGGAAAAAATTCACCCCTCCACTTT.

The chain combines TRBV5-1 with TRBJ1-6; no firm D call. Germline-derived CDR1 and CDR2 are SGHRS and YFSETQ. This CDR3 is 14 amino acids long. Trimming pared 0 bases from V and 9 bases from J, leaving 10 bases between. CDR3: CASSLGQEGSPLHF. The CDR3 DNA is TGCGCCAGCAGCTTGGGCCAGGAAGGTTCACCCCTCCACTTT.

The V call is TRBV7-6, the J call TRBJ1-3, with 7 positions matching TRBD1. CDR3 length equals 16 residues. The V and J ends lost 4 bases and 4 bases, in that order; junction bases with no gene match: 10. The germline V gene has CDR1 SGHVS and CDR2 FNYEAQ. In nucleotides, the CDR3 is TGTGCCAGCAGCTCCACGACAGGGAAGGCCGGAAACACCATATATTTT. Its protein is CASSSTTGKAGNTIYF.

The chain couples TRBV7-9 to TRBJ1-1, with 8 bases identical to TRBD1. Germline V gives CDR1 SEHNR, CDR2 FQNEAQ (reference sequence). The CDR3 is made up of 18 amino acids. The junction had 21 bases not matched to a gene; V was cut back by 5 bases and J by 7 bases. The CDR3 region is CASSRTWTGLWRTGEAFF. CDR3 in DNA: TGTGCCAGCAGCCGAACCTGGACAGGGCTCTGGCGGACGGGTGAAGCTTTCTTT.

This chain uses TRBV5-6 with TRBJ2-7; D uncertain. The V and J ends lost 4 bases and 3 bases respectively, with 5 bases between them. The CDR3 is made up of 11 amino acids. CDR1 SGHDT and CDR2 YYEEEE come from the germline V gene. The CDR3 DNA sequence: TGTGCCAGCAGCGCTCGCTACGAGCAGTACTTC. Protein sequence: CASSARYEQYF.

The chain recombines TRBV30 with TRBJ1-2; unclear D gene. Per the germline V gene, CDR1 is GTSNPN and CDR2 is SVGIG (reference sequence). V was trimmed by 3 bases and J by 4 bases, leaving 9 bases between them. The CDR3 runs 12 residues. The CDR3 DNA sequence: TGTGCCTGGAGCGTTGGAGGCTATGGCTACACCTTC. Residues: CAWSVGGYGYTF. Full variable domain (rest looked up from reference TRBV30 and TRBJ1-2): SQTIHQWPATLVQPVGSPLSLECTVEGTSNPNLYWYRQAAGRGLQLLFYSVGIGQISSEVPQNLSASRPQDRQFILSSKKLLLSDSGFYLCAWSVGGYGYTFGSGTRLTVV.

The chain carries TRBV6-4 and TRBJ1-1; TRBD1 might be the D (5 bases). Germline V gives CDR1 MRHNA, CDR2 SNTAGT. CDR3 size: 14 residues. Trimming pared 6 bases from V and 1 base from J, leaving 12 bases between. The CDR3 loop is CASRSTDRNTEAFF. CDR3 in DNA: TGTGCCAGCAGATCTACCGACAGGAACACTGAAGCTTTCTTT.

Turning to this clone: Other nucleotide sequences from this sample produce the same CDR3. The CDR3 is CASGLGVNTEAFF. Written as DNA, the CDR3 is TGTGCTAGTGGTTTGGGAGTGAACACTGAAGCTTTCTTT. The J gene is TRBJ1-1, the V gene TRBV12-5; D gene uncertain. This CDR3 is 13 amino acids long. In germline, CDR1 is LGHNT, CDR2 FRNRAP. Trimming cost V 1 base and J 0 bases, with 3 bases left between them.

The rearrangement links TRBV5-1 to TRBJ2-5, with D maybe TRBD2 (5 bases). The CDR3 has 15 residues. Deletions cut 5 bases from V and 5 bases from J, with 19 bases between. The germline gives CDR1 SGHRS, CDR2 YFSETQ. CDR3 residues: CASSSSGVVGETQYF. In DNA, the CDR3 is TGCGCCAGCAGTTCCTCCGGGGTAGTGGGGGAGACCCAGTACTTC.

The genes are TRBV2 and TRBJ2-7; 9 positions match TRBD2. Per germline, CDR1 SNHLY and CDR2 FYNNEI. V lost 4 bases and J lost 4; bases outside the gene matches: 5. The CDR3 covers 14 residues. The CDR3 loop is CASSGGGAGYEQYF. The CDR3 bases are TGTGCCAGCAGTGGCGGGGGGGCCGGGTACGAGCAGTACTTC.

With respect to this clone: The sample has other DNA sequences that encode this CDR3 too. CDR3 sequence (DNA): TGTGCCTGGAGTGTGGCCGGAAACACCATATATTTT. Translated: CAWSVAGNTIYF. The rearrangement links TRBV30 to TRBJ1-3; D unresolved. Deletions cut 0 bases from V and 4 bases from J, with 4 bases between. The CDR3 loop spans 12 amino acids. The germline V gene encodes CDR1 GTSNPN and CDR2 SVGIG (reference sequence).

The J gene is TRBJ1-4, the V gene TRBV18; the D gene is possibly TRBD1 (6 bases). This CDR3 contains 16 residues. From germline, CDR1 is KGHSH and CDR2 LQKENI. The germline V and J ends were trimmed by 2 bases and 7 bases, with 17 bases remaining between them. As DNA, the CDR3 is TGTGCCAGCTCACCAGATTCGGGGGCGCGGGGTGAAAAACTGTTTTTT. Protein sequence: CASSPDSGARGEKLFF.

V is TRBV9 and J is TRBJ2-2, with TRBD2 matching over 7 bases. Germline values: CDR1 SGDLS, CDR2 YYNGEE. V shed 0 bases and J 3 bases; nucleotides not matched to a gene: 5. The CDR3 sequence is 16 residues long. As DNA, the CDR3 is TGTGCCAGCAGCGTAGACGGCGGGAGTTACACCGGGGAGCTGTTTTTT. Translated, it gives CASSVDGGSYTGELFF.

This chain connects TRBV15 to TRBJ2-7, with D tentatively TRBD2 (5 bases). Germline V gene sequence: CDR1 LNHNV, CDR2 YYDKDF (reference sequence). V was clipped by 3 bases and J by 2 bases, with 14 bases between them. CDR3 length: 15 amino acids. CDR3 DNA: TGTGCCACCAGCAGCCAGCCCGAGGGCCCCTACGAGCAGTACTTC. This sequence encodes CATSSQPEGPYEQYF.

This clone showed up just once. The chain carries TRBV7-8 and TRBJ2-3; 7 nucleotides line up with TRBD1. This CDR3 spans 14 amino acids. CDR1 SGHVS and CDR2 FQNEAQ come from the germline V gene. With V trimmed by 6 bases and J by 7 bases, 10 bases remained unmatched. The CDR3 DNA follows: TGTGCCAGCAGATCACGGGACAGTGCGAATACGCAGTATTTT. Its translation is CASRSRDSANTQYF.

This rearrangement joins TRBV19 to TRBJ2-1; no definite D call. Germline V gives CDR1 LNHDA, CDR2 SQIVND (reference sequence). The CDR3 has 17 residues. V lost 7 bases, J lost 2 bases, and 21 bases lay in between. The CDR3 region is CASTLFGFENPYNEQFF. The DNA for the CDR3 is TGTGCCAGTACCCTGTTCGGCTTCGAAAACCCCTACAATGAGCAGTTCTTC.

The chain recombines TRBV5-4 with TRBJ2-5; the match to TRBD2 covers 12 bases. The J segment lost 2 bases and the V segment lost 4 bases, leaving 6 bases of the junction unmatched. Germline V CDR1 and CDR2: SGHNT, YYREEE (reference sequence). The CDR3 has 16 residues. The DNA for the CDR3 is TGTGCCAGCAGCGCACGGACTAGCGGGGATCAAGAGACCCAGTACTTC. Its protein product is CASSARTSGDQETQYF.

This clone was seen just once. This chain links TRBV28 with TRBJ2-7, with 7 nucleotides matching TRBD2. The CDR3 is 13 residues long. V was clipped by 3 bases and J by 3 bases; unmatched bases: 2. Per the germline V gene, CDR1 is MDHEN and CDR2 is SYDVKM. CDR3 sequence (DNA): TGTGCCAGCAGTTTGCTAGCGGACTACGAGCAGTACTTC. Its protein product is CASSLLADYEQYF. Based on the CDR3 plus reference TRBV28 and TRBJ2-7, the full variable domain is DVKVTQSSRYLVKRTGEKVFLECVQDMDHENMFWYRQDPGLGLRLIYFSYDVKMKEKGDIPEGYSVSREKKERFSLILESASTNQTSMYLCASSLLADYEQYFGPGTRLTVT.

As DNA, the CDR3 is TGTGCCAGCAGCTTCGACATGAACACTGAAGCTTTCTTT. It specifies CASSFDMNTEAFF. The V and J genes are TRBV7-2 and TRBJ1-1; unclear D gene. The germline CDR1 and CDR2 sequences are SGHTA and FQGNSA. The CDR3 runs to 13 residues. V was clipped by 3 bases and J by 0 bases, with 5 bases between them.

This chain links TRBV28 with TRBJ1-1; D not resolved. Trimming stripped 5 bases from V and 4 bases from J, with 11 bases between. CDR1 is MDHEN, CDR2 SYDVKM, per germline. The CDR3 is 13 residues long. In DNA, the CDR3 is TGTGCCAGCAGTAAGGCCACCCGCACTGAAGCTTTCTTT. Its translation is CASSKATRTEAFF.